This T cell receptor beta chain was observed in a study of identical twins. Study-level findings and limits: High-abundance cord blood beta clonotypes had fewer insertions; memory repertoires showed none. Twins showed weaker excess sharing in their beta out-of-frame sequences. Model-predicted out-of-frame TCR alpha sharing fell below observed values in monozygotic twins.

As regards this clonotype: No antigen is known for it. A single base separates this from a much larger clone, so it may be a read error.

CDR3 length: 13 amino acids. Germline assignment: CDR1 MNHEY and CDR2 SMNVEV (reference sequence). Trimming left V 5 bases short and J 2 bases short, with 10 bases between. TCRdb independently ran MiXCR on the 5' RACE reads; one entry per CDR3 protein. Found here are around 340,000 distinct CDR3 sequences, roughly 10% of them singletons; the top ten hold 8.5% to 10%. The gene calls are TRBV27 and TRBJ2-7; D gene unclear. This TCR derives from a woman in her forties or fifties in good health. Material for sequencing was naive T cells sorted from blood. CDR3 protein: CASSRARTYEQYF. The CDR3 DNA sequence: TGTGCCAGCAGTAGGGCCAGAACCTACGAGCAGTACTTC.